Sequencing of this T cell receptor beta chain was carried out in a study of blood T cell repertoires in COVID-19. About the study: Material from acute and convalescent COVID-19 was sourced from the United States, Italy and Spain. PBMCs, B-cell-depleted T cells, or T cells were the source of the cDNA or gDNA that made up the material.

Germline V gene sequence: CDR1 SEHNR, CDR2 FQNEAQ (reference sequence). The germline V and J ends were trimmed by 1 base and 0 bases, with 10 bases remaining between them. The CDR3 consists of 16 residues. In the study's own analysis: Reference gene primers were amplified, and this amplification served to estimate nucleated cell counts. Data came from immunoSEQ multiplex PCR; TCRdb stores just in-frame clones and leaves some out. V and J calls and clone size follow that table, whereas D and trimming were derived from the DNA. This sample has roughly 160,000 clones, with 80% to 90% found just once. This TCR was recovered from a man between 60 and 75 years old with acute or convalescent COVID-19. The chain combines TRBV7-9 with TRBJ2-1; TRBD2 is a possible D gene (6 bases). Sequenced sample: peripheral blood. The CDR3: CASSLEVGGSYNEQFF. Written as DNA, the CDR3 is TGTGCCAGCAGCTTAGAGGTCGGGGGCTCCTACAATGAGCAGTTCTTC.